A single sample is the source of the 16 T cell receptor beta chains below, sequenced in a study of shared clonotypes between healthy human individuals. Generated by immunoSEQ multiplex PCR, the TCRdb table keeps only in-frame clones and is missing some. The data show roughly 2,500,000 clones, under 95% seen once. Sequencing was done on a sample of naive CD4+ T cells from PBMCs. The subset here: CD45RA+ positively selected. These receptors came from a man younger than 30 in good health. Some clones in this sample may be carry-over from other donors' samples.

V is TRBV6-5 and J is TRBJ1-2; no clear D. The CDR3 contains 14 residues. V was shortened by 3 bases and J by 4 bases, with 12 bases between the two germline ends. Germline V gene lookup returns CDR1 MNHEY and CDR2 SVGAGI. The CDR3 region has the DNA TGTGCCAGCAGTTATTCGAGTGGCAGCTATGGCTACACCTTC. Its protein product is CASSYSSGSYGYTF.

The chain uses TRBV15 and TRBJ2-3; 10 nucleotides line up with TRBD2. J gave up 1 base and V 7 bases, and 5 bases lay outside the gene matches. CDR3 length: 15 amino acids. The germline CDR1 and CDR2 sequences are LNHNV and YYDKDF (reference sequence). The CDR3 region is CATNRGTSGTDTQYF. The CDR3 DNA sequence: TGTGCCACCAACAGGGGGACTAGCGGCACAGATACGCAGTATTTT.

The V and J genes are TRBV6-6 and TRBJ2-7; 13 positions agree with TRBD2. The germline CDR1 and CDR2 sequences are MNHNY and SVGAGI (reference sequence). The CDR3 extends over 16 amino acids. With V trimmed by 5 bases and J by 2 bases, 6 bases remained unmatched. The CDR3 is CASSPQGLAGTYEQYF. CDR3 in DNA: TGTGCCAGCAGTCCTCAGGGACTAGCGGGGACCTACGAGCAGTACTTC.

The genes are TRBV5-1 and TRBJ2-5; 14 bases match TRBD2. Germline V gene lookup returns CDR1 SGHRS and CDR2 YFSETQ. V dropped 4 bases and J dropped 3; count of bases not matched to a gene: 11. The CDR3 is made up of 18 amino acids. The CDR3 DNA reads TGCGCCAGCAGCGCCGGACTAGCGGGAGGCCCGGGGGAAGAGACCCAGTACTTC. Protein sequence: CASSAGLAGGPGEETQYF.

This chain joins TRBV28 and TRBJ2-7; 7 nucleotides match TRBD2. V was pared by 4 bases and J by 3 bases, with 15 bases of the junction left unmatched. CDR3 size: 17 residues. CDR1 MDHEN and CDR2 SYDVKM come from the germline V gene. The CDR3 region has the DNA TGTGCCAGCAGTTGGGAGTTTGGGGCGGGAGCGAGCTACGAGCAGTACTTC. It translates to CASSWEFGAGASYEQYF. Based on the CDR3 plus reference TRBV28 and TRBJ2-7, the full variable domain is DVKVTQSSRYLVKRTGEKVFLECVQDMDHENMFWYRQDPGLGLRLIYFSYDVKMKEKGDIPEGYSVSREKKERFSLILESASTNQTSMYLCASSWEFGAGASYEQYFGPGTRLTVT.

The CDR3 DNA reads as TGTGCCAGCAGCATAGCGGGAGGGGCCACAGATACGCAGTATTTT. Residues: CASSIAGGATDTQYF. The chain couples TRBV7-3 to TRBJ2-3; 11 nucleotides line up with TRBD2. The CDR3 consists of 15 residues. Unmatched junction bases numbered 3, after V lost 5 bases and J lost 2 bases. Germline CDR1 SGHTA, CDR2 FQGTGA.

This chain links TRBV6-5 with TRBJ1-5; D unresolved. Trimming shortened V by 5 bases and J by 5 bases, and 16 bases separated the two germline ends. The CDR3 extends over 15 amino acids. The germline V gene has CDR1 MNHEY and CDR2 SVGAGI. The CDR3 bases are TGTGCCAGCAGTCCCTGGACCCCGGGCGATCAGCCCCAGCATTTT. Its translation: CASSPWTPGDQPQHF.

V usage is TRBV9 and J usage is TRBJ2-5; TRBD2 agrees at 7 bases. Per the germline V gene, CDR1 is SGDLS and CDR2 is YYNGEE. This CDR3 contains 15 residues. With V trimmed by 6 bases and J by 1 base, 9 bases remained unmatched. The CDR3 sequence: CASTRGRGVQETQYF. The DNA of the CDR3 is TGTGCCAGCACCCGAGGGAGGGGCGTCCAAGAGACCCAGTACTTC.

The genes are TRBV7-8 and TRBJ2-4; D possibly corresponds to TRBD2 (7 bases). The V end lost 5 bases, the J end lost 8 bases, and 28 bases lay between the germline ends. CDR1 and CDR2 (germline): SGHVS, FQNEAQ. This CDR3 contains 18 residues. CDR3 loop: CASSLQGRVWKLKDIQYF. The CDR3 DNA reads as TGTGCCAGCAGCCTTCAGGGGAGGGTCTGGAAGTTAAAGGACATTCAGTACTTC. Combining the CDR3 with reference TRBV7-8 and TRBJ2-4 gives the whole variable domain GAGVSQSPRYKVAKRGQDVALRCDPISGHVSLFWYQQALGQGPEFLTYFQNEAQLDKSGLPSDRFFAERPEGSVSTLKIQRTQQEDSAVYLCASSLQGRVWKLKDIQYFGAGTRLSVL.

The rearrangement uses TRBV7-3 and TRBJ2-6; 8 bases are shared with TRBD1. From germline, CDR1 is SGHTA and CDR2 FQGTGA. The ends lost 5 bases at V and 8 bases at J; junction bases unmatched: 5. CDR3 length equals 14 residues. The CDR3 loop reads CASSDDRGPNVLTF. The CDR3 DNA sequence: TGTGCCAGCAGCGACGACAGGGGACCCAACGTCCTGACTTTC.

With respect to this clone: Other DNA sequences in this specimen translate into the identical CDR3. The V and J genes are TRBV20-1 and TRBJ1-1; 7 nucleotides align to TRBD1. Germline CDR1 reads DFQATT; CDR2 reads SNEGSKA (reference sequence). The trim removed 6 bases at V and 7 bases at J, leaving 5 bases unmatched. The CDR3 consists of 11 residues. CDR3 sequence (DNA): TGCAGTGCAACTCGGACAGGTGAAGCTTTCTTT. Encoded protein: CSATRTGEAFF.

This clone was counted once. The V call is TRBV6-5, the J call TRBJ2-7, with a weak D call TRBD1 (5 bases). There are 13 residues in the CDR3. Germline V gene lookup returns CDR1 MNHEY and CDR2 SVGAGI. Trimming cost V 4 bases and J 2 bases, with 9 bases left between them. The CDR3 loop reads CASSSRAPYEQYF. The CDR3 bases are TGTGCCAGCAGTTCCAGGGCCCCCTACGAGCAGTACTTC.

The V gene is TRBV7-3, the J gene TRBJ2-1; no firm D call. CDR3 length: 13 residues. V lost 5 bases and J 5 bases, leaving 10 bases between the germline ends. From germline, CDR1 is SGHTA and CDR2 FQGTGA. The CDR3 DNA reads as TGTGCCAGCAGCCTAATCCACAACAATGAGCAGTTCTTC. Its translation: CASSLIHNNEQFF.

Comments on this clone: Other nucleotide sequences in the sample specify the same CDR3. The rearrangement uses TRBV5-1 and TRBJ2-1, with 8 bases identical to TRBD2. The trim removed 2 bases at V and 4 bases at J, leaving 2 bases unmatched. This CDR3 comprises 14 residues. Germline CDR1 is SGHRS and CDR2 is YFSETQ. CDR3 region: CASSLAGEYNEQFF. The CDR3 DNA reads TGCGCCAGCAGCTTAGCGGGAGAGTACAATGAGCAGTTCTTC.

The V and J genes are TRBV27 and TRBJ1-4; the match to TRBD1 covers 9 bases. The V segment lost 7 bases and the J segment 5 bases; nucleotides outside the gene matches: 5. This CDR3 region has 14 residues. Germline CDR1 MNHEY, CDR2 SMNVEV (reference sequence). The CDR3: CASIIQGANEKLFF. The CDR3 bases are TGTGCCAGCATAATACAGGGGGCGAATGAAAAACTGTTTTTT.

The chain recombines TRBV6-1 with TRBJ2-4; 7 bases match TRBD1. Germline trimming cut 7 bases from V and 7 bases from J; bases unmatched to any gene: 10. Germline V lookup: CDR1 MNHNS, CDR2 SASEGT. This CDR3 is built from 14 residues. CDR3 loop: CASIPWGQNNIQYF. The CDR3 region has the DNA TGTGCCAGCATCCCCTGGGGACAGAATAACATTCAGTACTTC.